In its sample, the clone carrying this TCR beta chain was seen many times. TCRdb itself ran the PCR reads through MiXCR, one entry per CDR3 protein. The sample has around 480,000 distinct CDR3 sequences, roughly 24% seen once. This record belongs to a study of molecular identifiers for immune sequencing clone quantification. The CDR3 is made up of 15 amino acids. V shed 3 bases and J 6 bases; nucleotides not matched to a gene: 7. Sequenced sample: naive CD8+ T cells from blood, with Jurkat cell RNA spiked in. The subset denotes: FACS-sorted CD8+CD4-CCR7+CD45RA+ naive T cells. This receptor was taken from a human donor in good health. Some libraries in this study had Jurkat cell RNA spiked in. The rearrangement joins TRBV12-3 or TRBV12-4 to TRBJ1-2; 10 positions agree with TRBD1. The CDR3 spells CASSLTGQGRNGYTF. DNA for the CDR3: TGTGCCAGCAGTTTGACGGGACAGGGGAGGAATGGCTACACCTTC.